This TCR beta chain was found in a study of blood T cell repertoires in COVID-19. The V gene's germline CDR1 is LGHDT and CDR2 YNNKEL (reference sequence). Deletions cut 3 bases from V and 8 bases from J, with 13 bases between. There are 14 residues in the CDR3. Using immunoSEQ multiplex PCR, the repertoire was profiled, and TCRdb retains in-frame clones only, with some absent. The sample carries around 180,000 clones, 88% recorded once. V and J are TRBV3-1 (or the pseudogene TRBV3-2) and TRBJ1-4; no definite D call. The receptor's source is a human donor in a cohort sampled during active COVID-19. The sample comprised peripheral blood. DNA for the CDR3: TGTGCCAGCAGCCAGAGGGAGGGCGGCGAAAAACTGTTTTTT. Protein: CASSQREGGEKLFF.